The 10 T cell receptor beta chains below all came from one sample that was sequenced in a study of blood T cell repertoires in COVID-19. The data were produced by immunoSEQ multiplex PCR, yet TCRdb's version contains in-frame clones alone and is incomplete. The sample lists 250,000 to 300,000 clones, about 86% occurring once. Source material: PBMCs or T cells enriched from blood (not recorded which). The receptors derive from a man aged 30-40 years with acute COVID-19.

The V and J genes are TRBV7-8 and TRBJ1-1; D remains unclear. Trimming shortened V by 1 base and J by 7 bases, and 16 bases separated the two germline ends. Germline V gives CDR1 SGHVS, CDR2 FQNEAQ. CDR3 size: 15 residues. CDR3 DNA: TGTGCCAGCAGCTTAGAGAGGATGGGTGAGATTGAAGCTTTCTTT. It translates to CASSLERMGEIEAFF.

The chain recombines TRBV9 with TRBJ2-3; a weak D match, TRBD2 (6 bases). The CDR3 sequence is 13 residues long. The V gene lost 4 bases and the J gene lost 4 bases, with 10 bases spanning the gap. Germline values: CDR1 SGDLS, CDR2 YYNGEE. The CDR3 is CASSPGLSDTQYF. In nucleotides, the CDR3 is TGTGCCAGCAGCCCGGGACTGTCAGATACGCAGTATTTT.

Only a few counts were recorded for this clone. The rearrangement joins TRBV24-1 to TRBJ2-1; D perhaps matches TRBD1 (5 bases). The CDR3 loop spans 16 amino acids. Trimming removed 2 bases from V and 8 bases from J, with 18 bases in between. CDR1 is KGHDR and CDR2 is SFDVKD in the germline V gene. CDR3 protein: CATSDSRGGISDEQFF. The CDR3 region has the DNA TGTGCCACCAGTGATTCAAGGGGTGGGATAAGCGATGAGCAGTTCTTC.

The J gene is TRBJ2-3, the V gene TRBV10-1; possibly TRBD2 for D (6 bases). V was trimmed by 0 bases and J by 4 bases, leaving 20 bases between them. Germline V lookup: CDR1 WNHNN, CDR2 SYGVQD (reference sequence). This CDR3 spans 18 amino acids. Written as DNA, the CDR3 is TGCGCCAGCAGTGAGTCACAGAGGAGAACGGAGGGTGCAGATACGCAGTATTTT. Its translation is CASSESQRRTEGADTQYF.

The rearrangement joins TRBV11-2 to TRBJ2-1; 11 bases match TRBD2. V was pared by 1 base and J by 13 bases, with 9 bases of the junction left unmatched. CDR1 is SGHAT, CDR2 FQNNGV, per germline. The CDR3 spans 15 residues. CDR3 coding DNA: TGTGCCAGCAGCTTAGGTCCTAGCGGGGGGCTTGTTCAGTTCTTC. Residues: CASSLGPSGGLVQFF. Variable domain in full (rest from reference TRBV11-2 and TRBJ2-1): EAGVAQSPRYKIIEKRQSVAFWCNPISGHATLYWYQQILGQGPKLLIQFQNNGVVDDSQLPKDRFSAERLKGVDSTLKIQPAKLEDSAVYLCASSLGPSGGLVQFFGPGTRLTVL.

This chain joins TRBV2 and TRBJ2-7; D is perhaps TRBD2 (6 bases). V shed 4 bases and J shed 9 bases, with 10 bases lying between them. This CDR3 has 11 residues. Germline CDR1 is SNHLY and CDR2 is FYNNEI. This CDR3 reads CASSALARQYV. In DNA form, the CDR3 reads TGTGCCAGCAGTGCCCTAGCGAGGCAGTACGTC.

The chain couples TRBV11-2 to TRBJ2-7, with a possible D match to TRBD2 (7 bases). The CDR3 consists of 14 residues. Germline loops: CDR1 SGHAT, CDR2 FQNNGV. The V and J ends lost 1 base and 3 bases respectively, with 10 bases between them. In nucleotides, the CDR3 is TGTGCCAGCAGCTTAGGCGGGGGCGGCTACGAGCAGTACGTC. Translating gives CASSLGGGGYEQYV.

The gene calls are TRBV7-9 and TRBJ1-6; no reliable D call. CDR3 size: 12 residues. Deletions cut 0 bases from V and 11 bases from J, with 5 bases between. The germline V gene has CDR1 SEHNR and CDR2 FQNEAQ (reference sequence). CDR3 amino acids: CASSLAEAPLHF. The CDR3 DNA sequence: TGTGCCAGCAGCTTAGCGGAGGCACCCCTCCACTTT. The variable domain in full, completed from reference TRBV7-9 and TRBJ1-6, reads DTGVSQNPRHKITKRGQNVTFRCDPISEHNRLYWYRQTLGQGPEFLTYFQNEAQLEKSRLLSDRFSAERPKGSFSTLEIQRTEQGDSAMYLCASSLAEAPLHFGNGTRLTVT.

Only a few counts were recorded for this clone. V gene TRBV19 combines with J gene TRBJ2-5; a possible D gene is TRBD2 (5 bases). Germline CDR1 is LNHDA and CDR2 is SQIVND (reference sequence). This CDR3 has 14 amino acids. V was pared by 2 bases and J by 5 bases, with 12 bases between. DNA of the CDR3: TGTGCCAGTAGTATACCGGGATTCGGGGAGACCCAGTACTTC. Translation gives CASSIPGFGETQYF. Drawing the rest from reference TRBV19 and TRBJ2-5, the complete variable domain is DGGITQSPKYLFRKEGQNVTLSCEQNLNHDAMYWYRQDPGQGLRLIYYSQIVNDFQKGDIAEGYSVSREKKESFPLTVTSAQKNPTAFYLCASSIPGFGETQYFGPGTRLLVL.

This clone was detected a few times. At one boundary the junction diverges from the germline segment, which might be a read error. The chain is built from TRBV5-1 and TRBJ1-3; no definite D call. CDR1 is SGHRS, CDR2 YFSETQ, per germline. The CDR3 totals 15 residues. In DNA, the CDR3 is TGTGCCAGCAGCTTGGACCCCGGGAAGAGAAACACCATATATTTT. Its translation is CASSLDPGKRNTIYF.